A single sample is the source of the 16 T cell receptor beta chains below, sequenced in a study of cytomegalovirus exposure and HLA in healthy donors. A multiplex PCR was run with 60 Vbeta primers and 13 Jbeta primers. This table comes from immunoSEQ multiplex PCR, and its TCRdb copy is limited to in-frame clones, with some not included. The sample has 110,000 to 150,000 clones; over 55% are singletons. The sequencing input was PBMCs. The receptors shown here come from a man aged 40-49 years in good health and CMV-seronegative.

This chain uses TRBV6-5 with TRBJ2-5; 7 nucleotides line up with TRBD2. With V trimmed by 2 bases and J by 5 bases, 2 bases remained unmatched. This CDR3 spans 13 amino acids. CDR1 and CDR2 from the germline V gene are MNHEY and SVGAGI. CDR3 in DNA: TGTGCCAGCAGTTACCGGGGGGAGGAGACCCAGTACTTC. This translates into CASSYRGEETQYF.

DNA for the CDR3: TGTGCCAGCAGCCAAGCTACACCAGGGGCCTCGACTAACTATGGCTACACCTTC. The encoded protein is CASSQATPGASTNYGYTF. This rearrangement joins TRBV4-2 to TRBJ1-2; tentatively, D is TRBD1 (6 bases). Germline values: CDR1 LGHNA, CDR2 YNFKEQ. The CDR3 runs 18 residues. Trimming left V 1 base short and J 0 bases short, with 18 bases between.

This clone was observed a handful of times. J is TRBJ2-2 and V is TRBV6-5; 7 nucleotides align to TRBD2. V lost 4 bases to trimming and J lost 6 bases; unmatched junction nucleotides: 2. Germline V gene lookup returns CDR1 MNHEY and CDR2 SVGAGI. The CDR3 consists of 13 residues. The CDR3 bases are TGTGCCAGCAGTTCGACTAGCTCCGGGGAGCTGTTTTTT. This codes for CASSSTSSGELFF.

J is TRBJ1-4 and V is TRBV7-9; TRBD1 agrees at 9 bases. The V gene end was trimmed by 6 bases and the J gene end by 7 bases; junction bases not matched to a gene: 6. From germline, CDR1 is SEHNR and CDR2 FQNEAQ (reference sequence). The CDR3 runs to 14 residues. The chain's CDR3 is CASSLTGGIEKLFF. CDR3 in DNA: TGTGCCAGCAGTCTGACAGGGGGGATTGAAAAACTGTTTTTT.

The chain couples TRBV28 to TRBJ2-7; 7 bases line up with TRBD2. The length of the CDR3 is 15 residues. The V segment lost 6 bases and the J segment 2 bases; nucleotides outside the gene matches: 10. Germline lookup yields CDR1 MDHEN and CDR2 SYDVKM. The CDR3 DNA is TGTGCCAGCAGCCGGCTGGGAGGGCCTACCTACGAGCAGTACTTC. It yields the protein CASSRLGGPTYEQYF.

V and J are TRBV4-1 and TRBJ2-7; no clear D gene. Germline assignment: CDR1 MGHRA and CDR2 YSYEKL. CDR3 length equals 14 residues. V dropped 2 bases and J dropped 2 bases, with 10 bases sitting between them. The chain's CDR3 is CASSQPDTAYEQYF. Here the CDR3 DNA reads TGCGCCAGCAGCCAACCTGACACTGCCTACGAGCAGTACTTC.

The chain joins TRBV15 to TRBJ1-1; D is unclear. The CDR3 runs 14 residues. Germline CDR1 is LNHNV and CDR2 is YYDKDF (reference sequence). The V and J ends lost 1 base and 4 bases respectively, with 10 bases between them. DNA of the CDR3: TGTGCCACCAGCAGAGGAGCGAGGTCCACTGAAGCTTTCTTT. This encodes CATSRGARSTEAFF.

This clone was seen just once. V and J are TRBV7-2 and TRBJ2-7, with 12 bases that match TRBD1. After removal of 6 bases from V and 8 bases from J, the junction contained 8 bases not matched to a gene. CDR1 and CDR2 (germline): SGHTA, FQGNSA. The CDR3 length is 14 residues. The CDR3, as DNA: TGTGCCAGCAGGCCCGGGACAGGGGGCTGGAAGCAGTACTTC. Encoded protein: CASRPGTGGWKQYF.

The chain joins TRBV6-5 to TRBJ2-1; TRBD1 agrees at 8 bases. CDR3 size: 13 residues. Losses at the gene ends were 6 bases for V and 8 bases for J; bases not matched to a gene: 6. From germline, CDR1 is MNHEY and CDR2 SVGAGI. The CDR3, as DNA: TGTGCCAGCAGAAGACAGGGGAGTGATGAGCAGTTCTTC. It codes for CASRRQGSDEQFF.

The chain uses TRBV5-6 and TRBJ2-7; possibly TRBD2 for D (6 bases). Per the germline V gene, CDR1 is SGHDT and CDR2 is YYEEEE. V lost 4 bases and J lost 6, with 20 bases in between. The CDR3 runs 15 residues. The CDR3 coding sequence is TGTGCCAGCAGCCCACGGACGGGGGTGGTAACCGAGCAGTACTTC. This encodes CASSPRTGVVTEQYF.

The CDR3 DNA reads as TGTGCCAGCCGGACAGGGGTTGTCACTAATGAAAAACTGTTTTTT. Translated: CASRTGVVTNEKLFF. The chain uses TRBV6-5 and TRBJ1-4, with 9 bases lining up with TRBD1. Germline V CDR1 and CDR2: MNHEY, SVGAGI. Unmatched junction bases numbered 6, after V lost 8 bases and J lost 2 bases. The CDR3 loop spans 15 amino acids.

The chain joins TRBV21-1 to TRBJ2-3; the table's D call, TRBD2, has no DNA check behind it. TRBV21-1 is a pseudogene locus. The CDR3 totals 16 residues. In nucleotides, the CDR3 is TGTGCCAGCAGCAAAGAAGCTAGCGGGATCACAGATACGCAGTATTTT. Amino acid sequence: CASSKEASGITDTQYF.

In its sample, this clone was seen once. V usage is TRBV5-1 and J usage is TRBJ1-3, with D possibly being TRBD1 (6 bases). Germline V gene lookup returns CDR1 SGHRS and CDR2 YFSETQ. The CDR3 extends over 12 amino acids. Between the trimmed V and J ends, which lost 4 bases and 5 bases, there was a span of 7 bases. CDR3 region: CASSDRRNTIYF. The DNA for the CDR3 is TGCGCCAGCAGCGACAGGAGAAACACCATATATTTT.

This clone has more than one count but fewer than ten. As DNA, the CDR3 is TGTGCCAGCAGCGGTACTCGGGTCCTGAACTATGGCTACACCTTC. It specifies CASSGTRVLNYGYTF. J is TRBJ1-2 and V is TRBV9; D call uncertain. Trimming pared 3 bases from V and 2 bases from J, leaving 14 bases between. The CDR3 extends over 15 amino acids. Germline CDR1 and CDR2: SGDLS and YYNGEE.

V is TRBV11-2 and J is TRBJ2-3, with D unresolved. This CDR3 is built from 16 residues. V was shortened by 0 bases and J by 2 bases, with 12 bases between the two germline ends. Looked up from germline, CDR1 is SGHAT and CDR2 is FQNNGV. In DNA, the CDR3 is TGTGCCAGCAGCTTAGAGGGCTACCCAGTCACAGATACGCAGTATTTT. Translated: CASSLEGYPVTDTQYF.

CDR3 bases: TGCAGCGTTCAGGGTCTGCCGAACACTGAAGCTTTCTTT. This codes for CSVQGLPNTEAFF. This chain connects TRBV29-1 to TRBJ1-1; D is perhaps TRBD1 (5 bases). Trimming took off 5 bases at V and 1 base at J, with 11 bases between the two ends. The V gene's germline CDR1 is SQVTM and CDR2 ANQGSEA. CDR3 length equals 13 residues.